This T cell receptor beta chain came from a study of response to subunit inactivated influenza vaccine. Germline-derived CDR1 and CDR2 are SQVTM and ANQGSEA. V dropped 7 bases and J dropped 0; count of bases not matched to a gene: 3. The CDR3 has 13 amino acids. TCRdb called the RT-PCR reads again in MiXCR, with one record for every CDR3 protein. This table holds about half a million distinct CDR3 sequences, approximately 7.6% found once. Study observations and caveats: The authors proposed limited new T cell recruitment per seasonal influenza vaccination.

This clonotype was recorded a few times. Its antigen is not identified. The sequences come from PBMCs from blood, collected less than 30 months after vaccination. This TCR came from a man aged 45 to 70 who received an inactivated influenza vaccine. This chain uses TRBV29-1 with TRBJ1-1; 9 bases are a match to TRBD1. CDR3 sequence: CSATGGMNTEAFF. The CDR3, as DNA: TGCAGCGCCACAGGGGGCATGAACACTGAAGCTTTCTTT.